These 3 T cell receptor beta chains were all obtained from the same sample, sequenced in a study of blood T cell repertoires in COVID-19. The assay was immunoSEQ multiplex PCR, and TCRdb's table has in-frame clones only and misses some. This sample yields around 99,000 clones, of which around 92% are seen a single time; approximately 5% belongs to the top ten. Sequenced sample: peripheral blood. These receptors came from a man in his forties or fifties with active or convalescent COVID-19.

The chain carries TRBV28 and TRBJ2-7; 14 bases agree with TRBD2. CDR3 size: 14 residues. Germline V lookup: CDR1 MDHEN, CDR2 SYDVKM. With 6 bases clipped from V and 3 bases from J, the junction kept 1 base outside the gene matches. The CDR3 spells CASRTSGRVYEQYF. The CDR3 coding sequence is TGTGCCAGCAGGACTAGCGGGAGGGTCTACGAGCAGTACTTC. The full variable domain, rest sourced from reference TRBV28 and TRBJ2-7, is DVKVTQSSRYLVKRTGEKVFLECVQDMDHENMFWYRQDPGLGLRLIYFSYDVKMKEKGDIPEGYSVSREKKERFSLILESASTNQTSMYLCASRTSGRVYEQYFGPGTRLTVT.

The chain is built from TRBV7-9 and TRBJ2-2; D gene ambiguous. This CDR3 is 17 amino acids long. Germline V gene sequence: CDR1 SEHNR, CDR2 FQNEAQ (reference sequence). V gave up 1 base and J gave up 5 bases, with 17 bases separating them. The CDR3 sequence: CASSLVPGPTATGELFF. The CDR3 DNA is TGTGCCAGCAGCTTAGTTCCAGGTCCAACTGCGACCGGGGAGCTGTTTTTT. Complete variable domain (other parts from reference TRBV7-9 and TRBJ2-2): DTGVSQNPRHKITKRGQNVTFRCDPISEHNRLYWYRQTLGQGPEFLTYFQNEAQLEKSRLLSDRFSAERPKGSFSTLEIQRTEQGDSAMYLCASSLVPGPTATGELFFGEGSRLTVL.

The V call is TRBV6-4, the J call TRBJ1-2; 9 bases match TRBD1. Germline V gene sequence: CDR1 MRHNA, CDR2 SNTAGT. The CDR3 length is 14 residues. V lost 4 bases to trimming and J lost 7 bases; unmatched junction nucleotides: 7. This chain's CDR3 is CASSAGTGRGGYTF. The CDR3 bases are TGTGCCAGCAGTGCCGGGACAGGGAGAGGTGGCTACACCTTC.